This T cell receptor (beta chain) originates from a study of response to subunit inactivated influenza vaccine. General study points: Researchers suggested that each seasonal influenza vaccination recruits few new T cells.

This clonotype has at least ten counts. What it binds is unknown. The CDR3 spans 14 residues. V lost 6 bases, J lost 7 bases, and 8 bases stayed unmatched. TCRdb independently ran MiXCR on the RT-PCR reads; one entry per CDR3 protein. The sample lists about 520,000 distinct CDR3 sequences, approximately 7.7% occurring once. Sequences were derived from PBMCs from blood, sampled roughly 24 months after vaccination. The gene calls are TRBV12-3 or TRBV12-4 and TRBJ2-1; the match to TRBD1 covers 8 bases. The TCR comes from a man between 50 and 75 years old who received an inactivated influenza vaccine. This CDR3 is CASRLQGVVNEQFF. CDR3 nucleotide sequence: TGTGCCAGCAGACTACAGGGGGTGGTTAATGAGCAGTTCTTC.